A single sample gave rise to the 16 T cell receptor beta chains below, sequenced in a study of somatic mutations in cytotoxic T cells in rheumatoid arthritis. Clones were sequenced by immunoSEQ multiplex PCR, and TCRdb holds only the in-frame ones, with some missing. The repertoire holds 10,000 or so clones, with around four fifths as singletons. The sample consisted of CD8+ T cells sorted from blood. These receptor sequences come from a man aged 50 to 60 in good health.

The chain carries TRBV2 and TRBJ1-2; perhaps TRBD1 as D (5 bases). Germline CDR1 SNHLY, CDR2 FYNNEI. Trimming cost V 8 bases and J 2 bases, with 12 bases left between them. The CDR3 totals 13 residues. The CDR3, as DNA: TGTGCCAGCGTCAGGGTTCTCAACTATGGCTACACCTTC. Protein sequence: CASVRVLNYGYTF. Full variable domain (remainder filled in from reference TRBV2 and TRBJ1-2): EPEVTQTPSHQVTQMGQEVILRCVPISNHLYFYWYRQILGQKVEFLVSFYNNEISEKSEIFDDQFSVERPDGSNFTLKIRSTKLEDSAMYFCASVRVLNYGYTFGSGTRLTVV.

The gene calls are TRBV6-1 and TRBJ2-7; TRBD1 matches at 7 bases. The CDR3 has 13 amino acids. V lost 7 bases to trimming and J lost 0 bases; unmatched junction nucleotides: 3. CDR1 is MNHNS, CDR2 SASEGT, per germline. This CDR3 reads CASTGDSSYEQYF. For the CDR3, the DNA is TGTGCCAGCACCGGGGACAGCTCCTACGAGCAGTACTTC.

The chain carries TRBV7-7 and TRBJ2-3, with TRBD2 matching 8 bases. J was trimmed by 0 bases and V by 1 base; bases with no gene match: 9. In germline, CDR1 is SSHAT, CDR2 FNYEAQ (reference sequence). The CDR3 totals 18 residues. The CDR3 loop is CASSLGSTVAGSTDTQYF. The CDR3 region has the DNA TGTGCCAGCAGCTTAGGGTCGACGGTAGCGGGGAGCACAGATACGCAGTATTTT.

The chain has TRBV28 and TRBJ1-2; TRBD1 agrees at 10 bases. V dropped 3 bases and J dropped 3; count of bases not matched to a gene: 4. The CDR3 spans 15 residues. Germline V gene data show CDR1 as MDHEN and CDR2 as SYDVKM. The CDR3 sequence is CASSFSDRGDYGYTF. The CDR3 coding sequence is TGTGCCAGCAGTTTCTCGGACAGGGGGGACTATGGCTACACCTTC.

This CDR3 is CASSSGLGGLEQYF. CDR3 bases: TGTGCCAGCAGCTCAGGACTAGGGGGCCTGGAGCAGTACTTC. V gene TRBV13 combines with J gene TRBJ2-7; D might be TRBD1 or TRBD2, each matching 7 bases. V lost 4 bases and J lost 7, with 17 bases in between. The germline V gene has CDR1 PRHDT and CDR2 FYEKMQ (reference sequence). This CDR3 region has 14 residues. The complete variable domain, with remaining parts taken from reference TRBV13 and TRBJ2-7, reads AAGVIQSPRHLIKEKRETATLKCYPIPRHDTVYWYQQGPGQDPQFLISFYEKMQSDKGSIPDRFSAQQFSDYHSELNMSSLELGDSALYFCASSSGLGGLEQYFGPGTRLTVT.

This clone was detected once. The chain joins TRBV4-3 to TRBJ2-2, with 8 bases aligning to TRBD2. The CDR3 loop spans 19 amino acids. The germline CDR1 and CDR2 sequences are LGHNA and YSLEER. J lost 3 bases, V lost 0 bases, and 12 bases had no gene match. The CDR3 protein is CASSQDPLSGGRDTGELFF. CDR3 DNA sequence: TGCGCCAGCAGCCAAGATCCACTATCGGGGGGGCGTGACACCGGGGAGCTGTTTTTT.

There are a few counts of this clone. V and J are TRBV4-1 and TRBJ2-1; D unresolved. Trimming shortened V by 0 bases and J by 6 bases, and 3 bases separated the two germline ends. CDR1 is MGHRA, CDR2 YSYEKL, per germline. This CDR3 is built from 12 residues. CDR3 residues: CASSQDINEQFF. Written as DNA, the CDR3 is TGCGCCAGCAGCCAAGATATCAATGAGCAGTTCTTC.

As DNA, the CDR3 is TGCGCCAGCAGCCTTTATATGGGAGATCAGCCCCAGCATTTT. It is translated as CASSLYMGDQPQHF. This chain links TRBV4-3 with TRBJ1-5; D gene unclear. The CDR3 has 14 amino acids. Germline V CDR1 and CDR2: LGHNA, YSLEER. Trimming stripped 4 bases from V and 5 bases from J, with 12 bases between.

This clone was counted a few times. This rearrangement joins TRBV7-9 to TRBJ2-7; D unclear. The V and J ends lost 3 bases and 4 bases respectively, with 7 bases between them. There are 12 residues in the CDR3. Germline values: CDR1 SEHNR, CDR2 FQNEAQ (reference sequence). The CDR3 nucleotides read TGTGCCAGCAGCTTCAAGAGTTACGAGCAGTACTTC. It is translated as CASSFKSYEQYF.

The chain carries TRBV19 and TRBJ2-3; 12 bases are a match to TRBD2. The CDR3 covers 18 residues. V lost 5 bases to trimming and J lost 4 bases; unmatched junction nucleotides: 13. Germline CDR1 LNHDA, CDR2 SQIVND (reference sequence). In DNA, the CDR3 is TGTGCCAGTAGTTCGACCACGACTAGCGGGAGTATGGCAGATACGCAGTATTTT. It yields the protein CASSSTTTSGSMADTQYF.

The V gene is TRBV7-2, the J gene TRBJ2-1; 7 positions agree with TRBD2. Looked up from germline, CDR1 is SGHTA and CDR2 is FQGNSA. Trimming took 1 base from V and 5 from J; bases not matched to a gene: 11. The CDR3 loop spans 17 amino acids. This CDR3 reads CASSLGSWLAVNNEQFF. In DNA, the CDR3 is TGTGCCAGCAGCTTAGGGAGTTGGCTAGCGGTTAACAATGAGCAGTTCTTC. The complete variable domain, with remaining parts taken from reference TRBV7-2 and TRBJ2-1, reads GAGVSQSPSNKVTEKGKDVELRCDPISGHTALYWYRQSLGQGLEFLIYFQGNSAPDKSGLPSDRFSAERTGGSVSTLTIQRTQQEDSAVYLCASSLGSWLAVNNEQFFGPGTRLTVL.

J is TRBJ2-1 and V is TRBV25-1, with D possibly matching TRBD1 (6 bases). V was trimmed by 10 bases and J by 9 bases, leaving 16 bases between them. Germline assignment: CDR1 MGHDK and CDR2 SYGVNS. CDR3 length equals 12 residues. The CDR3 sequence: CATGAARGEQFF. Here the CDR3 DNA reads TGTGCCACAGGGGCCGCCCGAGGTGAGCAGTTCTTC.

The rearrangement links TRBV7-9 to TRBJ2-2, with TRBD2 matching 8 bases. Germline assignment: CDR1 SEHNR and CDR2 FQNEAQ (reference sequence). Trimming at V came to 5 bases and at J to 2 bases, leaving 7 bases not matched to a gene. There are 16 residues in the CDR3. The CDR3 DNA reads TGTGCCAGCAGCCCTCCCGGGGGGGCCAACACCGGGGAGCTGTTTTTT. This sequence encodes CASSPPGGANTGELFF.

This clone was counted once. This chain uses TRBV27 with TRBJ2-6; TRBD1 might be the D (5 bases). Trimming pared 6 bases from V and 0 bases from J, leaving 15 bases between. This CDR3 spans 17 amino acids. The germline V gene has CDR1 MNHEY and CDR2 SMNVEV (reference sequence). CDR3 loop: CASSTIDSNSGANVLTF. CDR3 in DNA: TGTGCCAGCAGCACCATTGACAGCAACTCTGGGGCCAACGTCCTGACTTTC.

The gene calls are TRBV6-1 and TRBJ1-1, with D maybe TRBD1 (6 bases). CDR1 MNHNS and CDR2 SASEGT come from the germline V gene. The CDR3 runs to 15 residues. V shed 4 bases and J shed 5 bases, with 17 bases lying between them. The CDR3 loop reads CASSAPVRGWTEAFF. The CDR3 region has the DNA TGTGCCAGCAGTGCTCCTGTCAGGGGATGGACTGAAGCTTTCTTT.

In its sample, this clone was seen once. The J gene is TRBJ2-3, the V gene TRBV5-4, with D possibly being TRBD2 (6 bases). The length of the CDR3 is 14 residues. From germline, CDR1 is SGHNT and CDR2 YYREEE (reference sequence). With 3 bases removed from V and 4 bases from J, the gap between germline ends came to 12 bases. This CDR3 reads CASSYRGKADTQYF. The CDR3 coding sequence is TGTGCCAGCAGCTATCGGGGGAAGGCAGATACGCAGTATTTT.